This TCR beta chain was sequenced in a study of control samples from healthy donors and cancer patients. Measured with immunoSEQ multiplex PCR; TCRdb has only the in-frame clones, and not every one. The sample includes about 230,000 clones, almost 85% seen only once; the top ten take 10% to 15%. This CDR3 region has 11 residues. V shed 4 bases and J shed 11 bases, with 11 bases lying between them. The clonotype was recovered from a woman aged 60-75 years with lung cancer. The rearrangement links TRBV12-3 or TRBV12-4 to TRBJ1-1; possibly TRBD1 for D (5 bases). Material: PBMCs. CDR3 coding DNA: TGTGCCAGCAGTTCCAGGGCTGGGGCTTTCTTT. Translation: CASSSRAGAFF.